What follows are 24 T cell receptor beta chains derived from one specimen sequenced in a study of beta chain features in type 1 diabetes. Study-level points and caveats: A moderate, significant TCRB CDR3 shortening appeared in type 1 diabetes across four CD4+ subsets.

These receptors are not linked to any known antigen. Investigators reverse transcribed all isolated RNA, so they sequenced expressed TCRB transcripts. TCRdb keeps only in-frame clones here, not all; method: immunoSEQ multiplex PCR. Among hundreds of thousands of clones listed, around 15% were seen once. Sequencing was performed on naive CD4+ T cells from blood. The receptors were sampled from a young man with type 1 diabetes.

V is TRBV6-6 and J is TRBJ1-5, with TRBD1 matching 8 bases. The ends lost 6 bases at V and 7 bases at J; junction bases unmatched: 8. The CDR3 is made up of 14 amino acids. Germline V gene sequence: CDR1 MNHNY, CDR2 SVGAGI (reference sequence). The chain's CDR3 is CASSPTGAGQPQHF. The CDR3 DNA reads as TGTGCCAGCAGCCCGACAGGGGCAGGGCAGCCCCAGCATTTT.

A few counts support this clone. The chain joins TRBV2 to TRBJ1-2; D may be TRBD1 (6 bases). The CDR3 has 14 residues. Germline values: CDR1 SNHLY, CDR2 FYNNEI. V was shortened by 4 bases and J by 9 bases, with 18 bases between the two germline ends. CDR3 protein: CASSGQASYGSYTF. DNA of the CDR3: TGTGCCAGCAGTGGACAGGCCTCTTACGGAAGCTACACCTTC.

The sample holds a few counts of this clone. A read error may account for a junction end that differs from germline. The chain couples TRBV6-5 to TRBJ2-7; 8 positions agree with TRBD1. Germline V lookup: CDR1 MNHEY, CDR2 SVGAGI. CDR3 length: 11 amino acids. The CDR3 spells CASSSRTGIGF. As DNA, the CDR3 is TGTGCCAGCAGTTCGCGGACAGGGATAGGCTTC.

This clone came up a few times. This sequence joins TRBV29-1 and TRBJ1-5; tentative D call: TRBD1 (6 bases). The CDR3 has 13 residues. Germline V lookup: CDR1 SQVTM, CDR2 ANQGSEA. V lost 4 bases to trimming and J lost 3 bases, with 10 bases between them. The CDR3: CSVVRGPNQPQHF. CDR3 nucleotide sequence: TGCAGCGTTGTGCGGGGGCCCAATCAGCCCCAGCATTTT.

The sample holds a few counts of this clone. The rearrangement joins TRBV7-2 to TRBJ2-3; D is uncertain. The germline V gene has CDR1 SGHTA and CDR2 FQGNSA. The CDR3 totals 14 residues. V lost 8 bases and J lost 0, with 12 bases in between. The CDR3 DNA follows: TGTGCCAGCCTGCGCGGCGGAAGCACAGATACGCAGTATTTT. It codes for CASLRGGSTDTQYF.

This clone has a handful of counts. The chain recombines TRBV7-9 with TRBJ1-4; 7 nucleotides align to TRBD1. V was pared by 4 bases and J by 8 bases, with 7 bases of the junction left unmatched. Germline V gives CDR1 SEHNR, CDR2 FQNEAQ (reference sequence). The CDR3 extends over 14 amino acids. This CDR3 reads CASSSTGREEKLFF. CDR3 nucleotides: TGTGCCAGCAGCTCGACAGGGAGGGAAGAAAAACTGTTTTTT.

In this sample, this clone turned up a few times. The V gene is TRBV11-2, the J gene TRBJ2-7; D is undetermined. The V end was cut by 0 bases, the J end by 3 bases, with 6 bases between. Germline loops: CDR1 SGHAT, CDR2 FQNNGV. The CDR3 has 13 residues. CDR3 coding DNA: TGTGCCAGCAGCTTAGATAGTCGCTACGAGCAGTACTTC. This gives the protein CASSLDSRYEQYF.

This clone was seen a few times. The CDR3: CAWTLKGQRNTEAFF. CDR3 coding DNA: TGTGCCTGGACCCTTAAGGGGCAGAGGAACACTGAAGCTTTCTTT. This chain connects TRBV30 to TRBJ1-1; D is perhaps TRBD1 (5 bases). Deletions cut 4 bases from V and 1 base from J, with 16 bases between. Germline loops: CDR1 GTSNPN, CDR2 SVGIG (reference sequence). The CDR3 length is 15 residues.

This sequence joins TRBV30 and TRBJ2-3; D not certain. Germline V gene lookup returns CDR1 GTSNPN and CDR2 SVGIG (reference sequence). The CDR3 spans 15 residues. V gave up 2 bases and J gave up 0 bases, with 12 bases separating them. CDR3 coding DNA: TGTGCCTGGAGTCGGTCAGCCTCTAGCACAGATACGCAGTATTTT. Translating it yields CAWSRSASSTDTQYF.

V is TRBV5-1 and J is TRBJ2-1, with a weak D call TRBD1 (5 bases). The length of the CDR3 is 15 residues. Germline CDR1 reads SGHRS; CDR2 reads YFSETQ. Trimming took 3 bases from V and 8 from J, leaving 18 bases between them. The CDR3 DNA reads TGCGCCAGCAGCTCTTTAGGGGTCCTGCAGCATGAGCAGTTCTTC. This sequence encodes CASSSLGVLQHEQFF.

A few counts support this clone. The CDR3 DNA reads as TGTGCCAGCAGCTCGCCTCCCGGGACAGAGTTGGTCAATGAGCAGTTCTTC. This sequence encodes CASSSPPGTELVNEQFF. This chain connects TRBV7-9 to TRBJ2-1; 7 bases agree with TRBD1. The junction had 15 bases not matched to a gene; V was cut back by 4 bases and J by 6 bases. Germline V gives CDR1 SEHNR, CDR2 FQNEAQ (reference sequence). The CDR3 is made up of 17 amino acids.

This chain uses TRBV20-1 with TRBJ2-7, with D tentatively TRBD1 (5 bases). Germline V gene data show CDR1 as DFQATT and CDR2 as SNEGSKA (reference sequence). Trimming took 7 bases from V and 5 from J, leaving 9 bases between them. This CDR3 spans 10 amino acids. CDR3 in amino acids: CSEDNDEQYF. In nucleotides, the CDR3 is TGCAGTGAGGACAACGACGAGCAGTACTTC.

This clone was observed a few times. V and J are TRBV30 and TRBJ2-2; D is possibly TRBD1 or TRBD2 (5 bases each). Germline lookup yields CDR1 GTSNPN and CDR2 SVGIG (reference sequence). This CDR3 has 14 amino acids. Trimming left V 5 bases short and J 2 bases short, with 12 bases between. The CDR3 bases are TGTGCCTGGGACCCGGGGCTAAACACCGGGGAGCTGTTTTTT. Translated: CAWDPGLNTGELFF.

The genes are TRBV7-3 and TRBJ2-7; tentatively, D is TRBD1 or TRBD2 (5 bases each). Germline assignment: CDR1 SGHTA and CDR2 FQGTGA. CDR3 length: 13 residues. Deletions cut 5 bases from V and 6 bases from J, with 14 bases between. CDR3 bases: TGTGCCAGCAGCCCAACCGGGGCCCGCGAGCAGTACTTC. It is translated as CASSPTGAREQYF.

V and J are TRBV9 and TRBJ2-3, with a possible D match to TRBD2 (6 bases). The germline gives CDR1 SGDLS, CDR2 YYNGEE. Deletions cut 3 bases from V and 1 base from J, with 18 bases between. The CDR3 extends over 17 amino acids. CDR3 sequence: CASSGLSGGIRTDTQYF. The CDR3 region has the DNA TGTGCCAGCAGCGGCCTATCCGGGGGTATACGCACAGATACGCAGTATTTT.

The chain links TRBV30 to TRBJ1-2; D unclear. CDR3 size: 11 residues. Trimming took off 2 bases at V and 7 bases at J, with 8 bases between the two ends. The V gene's germline CDR1 is GTSNPN and CDR2 SVGIG (reference sequence). The chain's CDR3 is CAWSRTAGYTF. The CDR3 DNA reads as TGTGCCTGGAGTCGGACGGCTGGCTACACCTTC.

This clone was seen a handful of times. The chain combines TRBV7-3 with TRBJ1-1, with TRBD1 matching over 7 bases. The V gene's germline CDR1 is SGHTA and CDR2 FQGTGA. V gave up 5 bases and J gave up 7 bases; unmatched junction bases: 7. CDR3 length: 13 residues. The CDR3: CASSANRGREAFF. In DNA, the CDR3 is TGTGCCAGCAGCGCTAACAGGGGTCGTGAAGCTTTCTTT.

This clone was seen a few times. The V call is TRBV2, the J call TRBJ2-3; the D gene is possibly TRBD1 (6 bases). Trimming cost V 4 bases and J 4 bases, with 12 bases left between them. This CDR3 has 14 amino acids. Germline V gene data show CDR1 as SNHLY and CDR2 as FYNNEI. The CDR3 region has the DNA TGTGCCAGCAGTGGCAGGGGCCCCCCAGATACGCAGTATTTT. Translation gives CASSGRGPPDTQYF.

The chain couples TRBV19 to TRBJ2-1; weak D call: TRBD2 (5 bases). The CDR3 runs to 14 residues. With 8 bases removed from V and 2 bases from J, the gap between germline ends came to 13 bases. The V gene's germline CDR1 is LNHDA and CDR2 SQIVND (reference sequence). CDR3: CASVRGQPYNEQFF. The DNA of the CDR3 is TGTGCCAGTGTCCGCGGGCAACCCTACAATGAGCAGTTCTTC. The entire variable domain, with the rest obtained from reference TRBV19 and TRBJ2-1, is as follows: DGGITQSPKYLFRKEGQNVTLSCEQNLNHDAMYWYRQDPGQGLRLIYYSQIVNDFQKGDIAEGYSVSREKKESFPLTVTSAQKNPTAFYLCASVRGQPYNEQFFGPGTRLTVL.

This chain links TRBV7-2 with TRBJ2-6; 9 bases line up with TRBD1. The CDR3 runs 18 residues. Per germline, CDR1 SGHTA and CDR2 FQGNSA. With 5 bases clipped from V and 0 bases from J, the junction kept 8 bases outside the gene matches. DNA of the CDR3: TGTGCCAGCAGCCCCATGGGGACAGGGAGCTCTGGGGCCAACGTCCTGACTTTC. Encoded protein: CASSPMGTGSSGANVLTF.

CDR3 protein: CASSLGLANIQYF. The CDR3 DNA sequence: TGTGCCAGCAGCCTCGGACTAGCAAACATTCAGTACTTC. The chain couples TRBV5-4 to TRBJ2-4; 8 nucleotides match TRBD2. The CDR3 has 13 amino acids. V lost 4 bases to trimming and J lost 6 bases; unmatched junction nucleotides: 3. The germline V gene encodes CDR1 SGHNT and CDR2 YYREEE (reference sequence).

This clone appeared a few times. The CDR3 DNA follows: TGTGCCAGCAGCTTTAGCGGGGCCAGCTACGAGCAGTACTTC. This translates into CASSFSGASYEQYF. The chain uses TRBV7-2 and TRBJ2-7, with 8 bases matching TRBD2. This CDR3 has 14 residues. In germline, CDR1 is SGHTA, CDR2 FQGNSA. Losses at the gene ends were 3 bases for V and 3 bases for J; bases not matched to a gene: 4.

The table lists this clone with a few counts. V gene TRBV7-4 combines with J gene TRBJ1-2; TRBD1 might be the D (6 bases). The CDR3 totals 14 residues. Germline CDR1 reads SGHVT; CDR2 reads SQSDAQ. V gave up 6 bases and J gave up 7 bases, with 18 bases separating them. This CDR3 is CASSRRGALGGYTF. For the CDR3, the DNA is TGTGCCAGCAGTCGCCGGGGGGCGTTGGGTGGCTACACCTTC. Filled out from reference TRBV7-4 and TRBJ1-2, the complete variable domain reads GAGVSQSPRYKVAKRGRDVALRCDSISGHVTLYWYRQTLGQGSEVLTYSQSDAQRDKSGRPSGRFSAERPERSVSTLKIQRTEQGDSAVYLCASSRRGALGGYTFGSGTRLTVV.

The chain employs TRBV10-3 and TRBJ2-7; D uncertain. V was cut by 6 bases and J by 4 bases, with 7 bases left in between. In germline, CDR1 is ENHRY, CDR2 SYGVKD. There are 11 residues in the CDR3. CDR3 in amino acids: CAISSRYEQYF. The CDR3 DNA is TGTGCCATCAGCTCCAGATACGAGCAGTACTTC.